Following are 21 T cell receptor beta chains from one sample sequenced in a study of shared clonotypes between healthy human individuals. Libraries were prepared by immunoSEQ multiplex PCR; TCRdb keeps only in-frame clonotypes and omits some of them. The table has about 1.1 million clones, approximately 80% seen once; the top ten hold about 0.89%. Sequencing used memory CD4+ T cells from PBMCs. Subset in this sample: CD45RA-negative fraction. The receptors derive from a young man in good health. Some clones in this sample may be carry-over from other donors' samples.

This clone was detected only once. This chain joins TRBV30 and TRBJ2-2, with 11 bases matching TRBD1. In germline, CDR1 is GTSNPN, CDR2 SVGIG (reference sequence). V shed 6 bases, J shed 4 bases, and the junction held 7 bases outside the gene matches. This CDR3 region has 15 residues. CDR3 in amino acids: CACSPGTGGTGELFF. CDR3 DNA sequence: TGTGCCTGCTCCCCCGGGACAGGGGGCACCGGGGAGCTGTTTTTT. The whole variable domain, filled in from reference TRBV30 and TRBJ2-2, reads SQTIHQWPATLVQPVGSPLSLECTVEGTSNPNLYWYRQAAGRGLQLLFYSVGIGQISSEVPQNLSASRPQDRQFILSSKKLLLSDSGFYLCACSPGTGGTGELFFGEGSRLTVL.

The chain recombines TRBV7-2 with TRBJ2-3; D remains unclear. Germline-derived CDR1 and CDR2 are SGHTA and FQGNSA. This CDR3 is 12 amino acids long. V lost 5 bases and J 6 bases, leaving 9 bases between the germline ends. For the CDR3, the DNA is TGTGCCAGCAGCACCCGAGCGGATACGCAGTATTTT. As protein: CASSTRADTQYF. Together with reference TRBV7-2 and TRBJ2-3, the CDR3 gives the full variable domain: GAGVSQSPSNKVTEKGKDVELRCDPISGHTALYWYRQSLGQGLEFLIYFQGNSAPDKSGLPSDRFSAERTGGSVSTLTIQRTQQEDSAVYLCASSTRADTQYFGPGTRLTVL.

The gene calls are TRBV6-1 and TRBJ2-5, with 7 bases fitting TRBD2. This CDR3 region has 15 residues. V dropped 4 bases and J dropped 5; count of bases not matched to a gene: 10. In germline, CDR1 is MNHNS, CDR2 SASEGT. DNA for the CDR3: TGTGCCAGCAGTGCCAAGCCGGGAGGAGAGGAGACCCAGTACTTC. Its protein is CASSAKPGGEETQYF.

The count of this clone is one. The chain is built from TRBV19 and TRBJ1-1, with 8 bases identical to TRBD1. Germline CDR1 LNHDA, CDR2 SQIVND (reference sequence). This CDR3 region has 16 residues. The V gene end was trimmed by 5 bases and the J gene end by 3 bases; junction bases not matched to a gene: 11. CDR3 nucleotide sequence: TGTGCCAGTAGTGTCCACAGGGGGGCGGGGGACACTGAAGCTTTCTTT. This codes for CASSVHRGAGDTEAFF.

The CDR3 DNA is TGTGCCAGCAGGGGGACAGCCGTTAATGAAAAACTGTTTTTT. It codes for CASRGTAVNEKLFF. This sequence joins TRBV6-6 and TRBJ1-4, with 7 positions matching TRBD1. The CDR3 is 14 amino acids. Germline V lookup: CDR1 MNHNY, CDR2 SVGAGI (reference sequence). V was clipped by 6 bases and J by 4 bases; unmatched bases: 5.

V and J are TRBV10-3 and TRBJ2-1; D is ambiguous. Trimming stripped 6 bases from V and 9 bases from J, with 9 bases between. CDR1 and CDR2 from the germline V gene are ENHRY and SYGVKD. The CDR3 covers 11 residues. The chain's CDR3 is CAISLDTEQFF. The CDR3 nucleotides read TGTGCCATCAGCCTTGATACTGAGCAGTTCTTC.

The chain recombines TRBV13 with TRBJ2-3, with 7 bases identical to TRBD1. J was trimmed by 3 bases and V by 4 bases; bases with no gene match: 7. The CDR3 runs to 15 residues. Germline CDR1 is PRHDT and CDR2 is FYEKMQ (reference sequence). This CDR3 reads CASSYRQGGTDTQYF. DNA of the CDR3: TGTGCCAGCAGCTATAGACAGGGTGGGACAGATACGCAGTATTTT.

The rearrangement uses TRBV7-3 and TRBJ2-1, with a possible D match to TRBD2 (6 bases). The V end was cut by 5 bases, the J end by 1 base, with 12 bases between. In germline, CDR1 is SGHTA, CDR2 FQGTGA. The CDR3 is 15 residues long. The CDR3 here is CASSRGGGSYNEQFF. CDR3 sequence (DNA): TGTGCCAGCAGCAGGGGCGGAGGGTCCTACAATGAGCAGTTCTTC.

The chain uses TRBV6-1 and TRBJ2-7, with D uncertain. The CDR3 is made up of 15 amino acids. From germline, CDR1 is MNHNS and CDR2 SASEGT. Deletions cut 5 bases from V and 3 bases from J, with 17 bases between. The CDR3 spells CASSSRPAMGYEQYF. DNA for the CDR3: TGTGCCAGCAGTTCCCGACCAGCGATGGGCTACGAGCAGTACTTC.

V and J are TRBV4-3 and TRBJ2-3, with TRBD1 matching over 10 bases. With V trimmed by 3 bases and J by 2 bases, 5 bases remained unmatched. CDR1 is LGHNA, CDR2 YSLEER, per germline. The CDR3 loop spans 16 amino acids. CDR3 DNA sequence: TGCGCCAGCAGCCAGGGGGGACAGGGGCACACAGATACGCAGTATTTT. This translates into CASSQGGQGHTDTQYF.

The chain couples TRBV6-6 to TRBJ1-2; the match to TRBD1 covers 7 bases. The CDR3 runs 13 residues. Trimming cost V 4 bases and J 6 bases; bases outside gene matches: 5. Per germline, CDR1 MNHNY and CDR2 SVGAGI (reference sequence). CDR3 protein: CASSLRDSNGYTF. The CDR3 nucleotides read TGTGCCAGCAGTTTACGGGACAGCAATGGCTACACCTTC.

The chain couples TRBV7-3 to TRBJ2-7; the D is unclear. Germline-derived CDR1 and CDR2 are SGHTA and FQGTGA. V lost 4 bases to trimming and J lost 6 bases, with 10 bases between them. The length of the CDR3 is 12 residues. CDR3 protein: CASSSPGGEQYF. DNA for the CDR3: TGTGCCAGCAGCTCCCCAGGCGGCGAGCAGTACTTC.

Of note for this clone: This CDR3 is also generated by other DNA sequences in the sample. The chain links TRBV15 to TRBJ2-7, with D tentatively TRBD1 or TRBD2 (5 bases each). V gave up 0 bases and J gave up 3 bases, with 9 bases separating them. The length of the CDR3 is 14 residues. CDR1 is LNHNV and CDR2 is YYDKDF in the germline V gene (reference sequence). The chain's CDR3 is CATSREGVSYEQYF. CDR3 nucleotides: TGTGCCACCAGCAGAGAGGGGGTAAGCTACGAGCAGTACTTC.

In this sample, this clone turned up once. J is TRBJ1-3 and V is TRBV5-1; no firm D call. Germline CDR1 reads SGHRS; CDR2 reads YFSETQ. The CDR3 loop spans 16 amino acids. Trimming took off 0 bases at V and 0 bases at J, with 10 bases between the two ends. CDR3 in amino acids: CASSLGQRNSGNTIYF. CDR3 nucleotide sequence: TGCGCCAGCAGCTTGGGGCAGAGGAACTCTGGAAACACCATATATTTT.

This rearrangement joins TRBV10-1 to TRBJ2-2, with 9 bases aligning to TRBD2. The CDR3 sequence is 13 residues long. Germline V gives CDR1 WNHNN, CDR2 SYGVQD (reference sequence). V shed 6 bases and J 5 bases; nucleotides not matched to a gene: 1. The CDR3 DNA follows: TGCGCCAGCAGCCTAGCGGGGACCGGGGAGCTGTTTTTT. Translating it yields CASSLAGTGELFF.

This chain connects TRBV18 to TRBJ1-1, with D tentatively TRBD1 (6 bases). The CDR3 sequence is 16 residues long. Germline CDR1 is KGHSH and CDR2 is LQKENI. V was shortened by 0 bases and J by 1 base, with 12 bases between the two germline ends. The CDR3 sequence: CASSPPSKGGNTEAFF. The CDR3 bases are TGTGCCAGCTCACCACCATCGAAAGGGGGGAACACTGAAGCTTTCTTT.

The rearrangement links TRBV6-1 to TRBJ2-3; no reliable D call. V was pared by 5 bases and J by 2 bases, with 5 bases between. The CDR3 sequence is 12 residues long. Germline V gives CDR1 MNHNS, CDR2 SASEGT. CDR3 coding DNA: TGTGCCAGCAGTTATCTCACAGATACGCAGTATTTT. The encoded protein is CASSYLTDTQYF.

The CDR3: CASRAGQTSYEQYF. For the CDR3, the DNA is TGTGCCAGCAGGGCGGGGCAGACCTCCTACGAGCAGTACTTC. The chain is built from TRBV2 and TRBJ2-7; D is perhaps TRBD2 (6 bases). From germline, CDR1 is SNHLY and CDR2 FYNNEI. Between the trimmed V and J ends, which lost 6 bases and 0 bases, there was a span of 12 bases. The CDR3 has 14 amino acids.

The V and J genes are TRBV2 and TRBJ1-5; 7 bases are a match to TRBD1. The CDR3 runs to 16 residues. With V trimmed by 5 bases and J by 6 bases, 13 bases remained unmatched. Germline loops: CDR1 SNHLY, CDR2 FYNNEI. The CDR3 bases are TGTGCCAGCAGTCAGCACGTGTTCAGGGGGGCTCAGCCCCAGCATTTT. The encoded protein is CASSQHVFRGAQPQHF.

The chain has TRBV4-1 and TRBJ2-6; D perhaps matches TRBD1 (5 bases). The CDR3 length is 16 residues. With 1 base removed from V and 4 bases from J, the gap between germline ends came to 11 bases. In germline, CDR1 is MGHRA, CDR2 YSYEKL. The CDR3 loop reads CASSQAFRTGANVLTF. The CDR3 DNA reads TGCGCCAGCAGCCAAGCATTCCGGACAGGGGCCAACGTCCTGACTTTC.

This clone was found a few times. The chain uses TRBV5-6 and TRBJ1-1, with a weak D call TRBD1 (5 bases). This CDR3 is built from 16 residues. The germline V gene encodes CDR1 SGHDT and CDR2 YYEEEE. The ends were cut back, 2 bases at V and 3 bases at J, with 17 bases in the middle. CDR3 nucleotide sequence: TGTGCCAGCAGCTTAGGCTGGAAGGGGTTTCACACTGAAGCTTTCTTT. Amino acid sequence: CASSLGWKGFHTEAFF.